The 23 T cell receptor beta chains below come from one sample, sequenced in a study of monozygotic twins with inflammatory bowel disease. With the 5' RACE reads reprocessed, TCRdb shows one record per CDR3 protein and no DNA. The sample holds fewer than 550,000 distinct CDR3 sequences. Sequenced input: blood. The receptor source for this set is a human donor with ulcerative colitis or Crohn's disease, or a healthy co-twin of an affected twin (not recorded which).

The gene calls are TRBV7-2 and TRBJ2-3; lacking DNA, the TRBD2 call made by TCRdb goes unchecked. Per germline, CDR1 SGHTA and CDR2 FQGNSA. The CDR3 spans 16 residues. CDR3 protein: CASSSSFHSQGDTQYF.

The CDR3 loop reads CASSRTGGNEKLFF. This chain uses TRBV11-2 with TRBJ1-4; TCRdb designates TRBD1, a call that cannot be tested without DNA. This CDR3 comprises 14 residues. Germline assignment: CDR1 SGHAT and CDR2 FQNNGV. Supplemented by reference TRBV11-2 and TRBJ1-4, the full variable domain reads EAGVAQSPRYKIIEKRQSVAFWCNPISGHATLYWYQQILGQGPKLLIQFQNNGVVDDSQLPKDRFSAERLKGVDSTLKIQPAKLEDSAVYLCASSRTGGNEKLFFGSGTQLSVL.

The chain has TRBV5-1 and TRBJ2-6; TCRdb picks TRBD2, but there is no DNA to check that call. There are 18 residues in the CDR3. CDR1 and CDR2 from the germline V gene are SGHRS and YFSETQ. The chain's CDR3 is CASSLEAGGPGGANVLTF.

The chain is built from TRBV4-2 and TRBJ2-7; the TCRdb D gene call, TRBD2, has no DNA to confirm it. The CDR3 spans 13 residues. Germline values: CDR1 LGHNA, CDR2 YNFKEQ. CDR3 residues: CASSQGRVYEQYF.

The V and J genes are TRBV7-9 and TRBJ1-4; TCRdb designates TRBD1, a call that cannot be tested without DNA. CDR1 is SEHNR and CDR2 is FQNEAQ in the germline V gene (reference sequence). This CDR3 region has 14 residues. The CDR3 reads CASSLDRGNEKLFF.

The chain links TRBV5-1 to TRBJ2-1; TCRdb's D call, TRBD1, is unchecked because there is no DNA. The length of the CDR3 is 17 residues. In germline, CDR1 is SGHRS, CDR2 YFSETQ. This CDR3 is CASSLGVGQGDFNEQFF. Based on the CDR3 plus reference TRBV5-1 and TRBJ2-1, the full variable domain is KAGVTQTPRYLIKTRGQQVTLSCSPISGHRSVSWYQQTPGQGLQFLFEYFSETQRNKGNFPGRFSGRQFSNSRSEMNVSTLELGDSALYLCASSLGVGQGDFNEQFFGPGTRLTVL.

The V gene is TRBV2, the J gene TRBJ2-7; TCRdb gives TRBD2 as the D gene, but with no DNA this cannot be confirmed. The germline V gene has CDR1 SNHLY and CDR2 FYNNEI. This CDR3 region has 15 residues. The CDR3 sequence is CASSLPGDSNYEQYF.

This chain uses TRBV7-2 with TRBJ2-1; TCRdb selects TRBD2, and the lack of DNA leaves this call unchecked. The CDR3 contains 11 residues. Germline V CDR1 and CDR2: SGHTA, FQGNSA. The CDR3 here is CASSLGLADTF.

V usage is TRBV6-2 or TRBV6-3 and J usage is TRBJ2-1; TCRdb picks TRBD1, but there is no DNA to check that call. The CDR3 sequence is 12 residues long. Germline V gene lookup returns CDR1 MNHEY and CDR2 SVGEGT. CDR3 residues: CASSGGTGVRFF.

The chain links TRBV24-1 to TRBJ2-5; TCRdb's assignment of TRBD1 cannot be checked, as there is no DNA. Germline V gene sequence: CDR1 KGHDR, CDR2 SFDVKD. This CDR3 has 18 amino acids. The CDR3 reads CATSTSAVTSWGSETQYF.

V gene TRBV3-1 combines with J gene TRBJ1-5; TCRdb's assignment of TRBD1 cannot be checked, as there is no DNA. This CDR3 has 14 amino acids. Germline V gene lookup returns CDR1 LGHDT and CDR2 YNNKEL (reference sequence). The CDR3 loop is CASSGGRVAQPQHF.

The V and J genes are TRBV18 and TRBJ2-2; TCRdb designates TRBD1, a call that cannot be tested without DNA. The CDR3 contains 19 residues. In germline, CDR1 is KGHSH, CDR2 LQKENI. The CDR3 spells CASSLFAAAGASNTGELFF.

The chain is built from TRBV2 and TRBJ2-7; TCRdb reports TRBD1, a call that lacks DNA to check it against. Germline CDR1 is SNHLY and CDR2 is FYNNEI. This CDR3 contains 13 residues. CDR3 protein: CASIRPGGYEQYF.

This chain links TRBV19 with TRBJ2-1; the TCRdb call, TRBD1, lacks DNA for checking. CDR1 is LNHDA and CDR2 is SQIVND in the germline V gene (reference sequence). CDR3 length equals 17 residues. The CDR3 loop reads CASSGSRGLSSYNEQFF.

The CDR3 sequence: CSVETGTYNEQFF. The chain is built from TRBV29-1 and TRBJ2-1; TCRdb's D gene call, TRBD1, goes unchecked for lack of DNA. The CDR3 is 13 residues long. Germline CDR1 and CDR2: SQVTM and ANQGSEA.

V usage is TRBV3-1 and J usage is TRBJ2-5. CDR1 is LGHDT and CDR2 is YNNKEL in the germline V gene (reference sequence). This CDR3 has 12 residues. CDR3 loop: CASSLYDETQYF.

CDR3 loop: CASSSGLLEQNTGELFF. The chain carries TRBV5-1 and TRBJ2-2; absent DNA, TCRdb's TRBD2 call cannot be checked. CDR1 SGHRS and CDR2 YFSETQ come from the germline V gene. This CDR3 comprises 17 residues.

The J gene is TRBJ2-7, the V gene TRBV2. The germline gives CDR1 SNHLY, CDR2 FYNNEI. This CDR3 has 11 amino acids. CDR3 amino acids: CASNWSYEQYF.

The chain carries TRBV27 and TRBJ2-2; the D gene TCRdb calls, TRBD2, cannot be checked with no DNA. The CDR3 sequence is 16 residues long. Germline V gene sequence: CDR1 MNHEY, CDR2 SMNVEV (reference sequence). The CDR3 region is CASNLTIGLPPGELFF.

This chain connects TRBV21-1 to TRBJ2-3; as DNA is missing, the TRBD1 call by TCRdb cannot be tested. TRBV21-1 is deemed a pseudogene. The length of the CDR3 is 14 residues. This CDR3 is CASGNRGPTDTQYF.

The chain couples TRBV28 to TRBJ2-7. In germline, CDR1 is MDHEN, CDR2 SYDVKM. The CDR3 length is 12 residues. The CDR3: CASSLLFYEQYF.

The chain uses TRBV24-1 and TRBJ2-5; the D call from TCRdb, TRBD2, cannot be confirmed without DNA. CDR1 and CDR2 (germline): KGHDR, SFDVKD. The CDR3 extends over 16 amino acids. CDR3 sequence: CATSDSVVGGGETQYF.

V is TRBV12-3 or TRBV12-4 and J is TRBJ1-4. The length of the CDR3 is 14 residues. CDR3 in amino acids: CASSLIATNEKLFF.